These T cell receptor beta chains were read from a single sample in a study of blood T cell repertoires in COVID-19. The assay was immunoSEQ multiplex PCR, and TCRdb's table has in-frame clones only and misses some. Of 150,000 to 200,000 clones in the sample, around 79% were seen once. Sequencing used PBMCs or T cells enriched from blood (not recorded which). The receptors come from a man aged 45-65 years who had recovered from COVID-19. Each CDR3 is given with its conserved first and last residue. Each record gives: D gene, J gene, clone size, V gene, CDR3 DNA, CDR3 protein. The D gene is left open where the match is weak. Clone size, where shown, is once, few, many, or a class for clones that have expanded.

-	TRBJ1-3	-	TRBV28	TGTGCCAGCAGTTTAGCGGGAGCCTCTGGAAACACCATATATTTT	CASSLAGASGNTIYF
TRBD1	TRBJ2-5	once	TRBV6-6	TGTGCCAGCAGGTCGGGACAGGGACGGGAGACCCAGTACTTC	CASRSGQGRETQYF
-	TRBJ1-1	-	TRBV5-1	TGCGCCAGCAGCTTCACAGGGTTGGGGAACACTGAAGCTTTCTTT	CASSFTGLGNTEAFF
TRBD1	TRBJ1-6	-	TRBV3-1/TRBV3-2	TGTGCCAGCAACCACGTACAGGGGAACTATAATTCACCCCTCCACTTT	CASNHVQGNYNSPLHF
-	TRBJ2-7	-	TRBV5-8	TGTGCCAGCAGTTTTCGGGGAATAGAGCAGTACTTC	CASSFRGIEQYF
-	TRBJ2-5	-	TRBV5-4	TGTGCCAGCAGCTTGGACAGCCGAGAGACCCAGTACTTC	CASSLDSRETQYF
TRBD1	TRBJ2-3	-	TRBV11-3	TGTGCCAGCAGCATCGACAGGGGCACAGATACGCAGTATTTT	CASSIDRGTDTQYF
-	TRBJ2-7	-	TRBV5-1	TGCGCCAGCAGCCTCACGGCGGGAAGCTCCTACGAGCAGTACTTC	CASSLTAGSSYEQYF
TRBD2	TRBJ2-2	-	TRBV28	TGTGCCAGCAGTTTGCCGGGACTAGCGGAGGCCGGGGAGCTGTTTTTT	CASSLPGLAEAGELFF
TRBD1	TRBJ2-7	-	TRBV5-6	TGTGCCAGCAGCTTGGAACAGGGGACGCGCGAGCAGTACTTC	CASSLEQGTREQYF
-	TRBJ2-7	-	TRBV19	TGTGCCAGTTCTCGAGTTCGAATGAACAGGGTCGGCGAGCAGTACTTC	CASSRVRMNRVGEQYF
TRBD2	TRBJ2-7	-	TRBV6-5	TGTGCCAGCATCGGGAGAATAGCGGGAGTTCACGAGCAGTACTTC	CASIGRIAGVHEQYF
-	TRBJ1-3	many	TRBV7-2	TGTGCCAGCAGCTTTTCCGTATCGGACACCATATATTTT	CASSFSVSDTIYF
-	TRBJ1-2	-	TRBV28	TGTGCCAGTGATCACTCCGCCCATGGCTACACCTTC	CASDHSAHGYTF
-	TRBJ1-2	-	TRBV12-3/TRBV12-4	TGTGCCAGCAGTTACGGGGGGGATTATGGCTACACCTTC	CASSYGGDYGYTF
-	TRBJ2-2	-	TRBV19	TGTGCCAGTAGTGTCGGGACCGGGGAGCTGTTTTTT	CASSVGTGELFF
TRBD1	TRBJ1-5	-	TRBV27	TGTGCCAGCAGGGGGACAGGGGGCGATCAGCCCCAGCATTTT	CASRGTGGDQPQHF
TRBD2	TRBJ2-1	-	TRBV9	TGTGCCAGCAGCGCCGGACTAGCGTTTAACAATGAGCAGTTCTTC	CASSAGLAFNNEQFF
-	TRBJ1-6	-	TRBV5-6	TGTGCCAGCAGCTTGCGGAGGAGCTCCTATAATTCACCCCTCCACTTT	CASSLRRSSYNSPLHF
-	TRBJ2-1	-	TRBV4-1	TGCGCCAGCAGCCAAGATCTGGTTAGCTCCTACAATGAGCAGTTCTTC	CASSQDLVSSYNEQFF
-	TRBJ2-5	-	TRBV12-3/TRBV12-4	TGTGCCAGCAGACTGGGAGGCCAAGAGACCCAGTACTTC	CASRLGGQETQYF
-	TRBJ2-1	-	TRBV11-2	TGTGCCAGCAGCTTATATAAGACGGGACTCTCGAACAATGAGCAGTTCTTC	CASSLYKTGLSNNEQFF
-	TRBJ2-5	-	TRBV29-1	TGCAGCGTTTCGAAGCCGGGAGAGACCCAGTACTTC	CSVSKPGETQYF
-	TRBJ1-1	-	TRBV7-3	TGTGCCAGCAGCCCCCTTGGGAGGACTGAAGCTTTCTTT	CASSPLGRTEAFF
-	TRBJ1-2	-	TRBV15	TGTGCCACCAGCAGAGAGTTGGGCAGGGCAACAGCTAACTATGGCTACACCTTC	CATSRELGRATANYGYTF
-	TRBJ2-3	-	TRBV19	TGTGCCAGCGAACCAGGACAAGGTCAACGGCACACAGATACGCAGTATTTT	CASEPGQGQRHTDTQYF
-	TRBJ2-5	-	TRBV7-9	TGTGCCAGCAGGCCTATGACTCAAGAGACCCAGTACTTC	CASRPMTQETQYF
-	TRBJ2-5	-	TRBV3-1/TRBV3-2	TGTGCCAGCAGCCTTGGGCCCTCATGGGAGACCCAGTACTTC	CASSLGPSWETQYF
TRBD2	TRBJ2-7	-	TRBV5-1	TGCGCCAGCAGCTGGAGTGTAAGGACTAGCGGGAGTTCCAACGAGCAGTACTTC	CASSWSVRTSGSSNEQYF
TRBD1	TRBJ2-1	-	TRBV5-4	TGTGCCAGCAGCCAACGACAGGGTCGTTACAATGAGCAGTTCTTC	CASSQRQGRYNEQFF
-	TRBJ1-2	-	TRBV11-2	TGTGCCAGCAGCCCTAGCGGGGCAGGAGGAGTTGGCTACACCTTC	CASSPSGAGGVGYTF
-	TRBJ2-5	-	TRBV29-1	TGCAGCGTGCAAACAGGGAGCCGTAGGGAGACCCAGTACTTC	CSVQTGSRRETQYF
-	TRBJ2-1	-	TRBV18	TGTGCCAGCTCGCCAGCGGGTAGCTCCTACAATGAGCAGTTCTTC	CASSPAGSSYNEQFF
-	TRBJ1-2	-	TRBV3-1/TRBV3-2	TGTGCCAGCAGCCAAGACACGGAGGGTTACTATGGCTACACCTTC	CASSQDTEGYYGYTF
TRBD1	TRBJ2-1	-	TRBV2	TGTGCCAGCACCGAGGACAGGGGATATAACAATGAGCAGTTCTTC	CASTEDRGYNNEQFF
-	TRBJ2-2	few	TRBV19	TGTGCCAGTAGAAGAGAAGGGGGTACCGGGGAGCTGTTTTTT	CASRREGGTGELFF
TRBD2	TRBJ2-1	few	TRBV12-3/TRBV12-4	TGTGCCAGCAGTATCGGACTAGGAAAGTTCTTC	CASSIGLGKFF
-	TRBJ1-4	-	TRBV11-2	TGTGCCAGCAGCCACCAACCCCTGGGGGCTGGGGAAAAACTGTTTTTT	CASSHQPLGAGEKLFF
-	TRBJ1-6	-	TRBV6-5	TGTGCCAGCGTACAGGAAGGGGGGGTGGGTTCACCCCTCCACTTT	CASVQEGGVGSPLHF
-	TRBJ2-3	-	TRBV7-3	TGTGCCAGCAGAGCGTCGGGGGGCGCAGATACGCAGTATTTT	CASRASGGADTQYF
TRBD2	TRBJ2-1	-	TRBV4-1	TGCGCCAGCAGCTTCGTTGGGACTAGCATCGATGAGCAGTTCTTC	CASSFVGTSIDEQFF
TRBD1	TRBJ1-2	-	TRBV28	TGTGCCAGCAGTTCAGGGGGAACTAACTATGGCTACACCTTC	CASSSGGTNYGYTF
TRBD2	TRBJ2-1	-	TRBV9	TGTGCCAGCAGCGTAGGGACTAGCGGGAGCCCGAGCTCCTACAATGAGCAGTTCTTC	CASSVGTSGSPSSYNEQFF
-	TRBJ1-5	few	TRBV4-2	TGTGCCAGCAGCCAAGAGGCCCTCGCGGGGGGCGGCAATCAGCCCCAGCATTTT	CASSQEALAGGGNQPQHF
TRBD2	TRBJ2-7	-	TRBV4-1	TGCGCCAGCAGCCCCACCGGGACTAACTACGAGCAGTACTTC	CASSPTGTNYEQYF
TRBD2	TRBJ2-1	-	TRBV5-4	TGTGCCAGCAGCTTTCCTGGGACTAGCGGGGGGGCCGGCTCCTACAATGAGCAGTTCTTC	CASSFPGTSGGAGSYNEQFF
TRBD1	TRBJ2-7	-	TRBV5-1	TGCGCCAGCAGCTTGGGCTCCGGGACAGCTTCCTACGAGCAGTACTTC	CASSLGSGTASYEQYF
TRBD2	TRBJ2-7	-	TRBV29-1	TGCAGCGACCTTATCACTAGCGCCCCATCCTACGAGCAGTACTTC	CSDLITSAPSYEQYF
-	TRBJ2-5	-	TRBV5-8	TGTGCCAGCAGCTTGGTGAGAGAGACCCAGTACTTC	CASSLVRETQYF
TRBD1	TRBJ1-2	-	TRBV7-8	TGTGCCAGCAGCCCCGGGACAGAATATGGCTACACCTTC	CASSPGTEYGYTF
-	TRBJ2-1	-	TRBV4-1	TGCGCCAGCAGCCAAGTTGGTGCGGAGGGGCTGTTCTTC	CASSQVGAEGLFF
-	TRBJ1-1	-	TRBV7-6	TGTGCCAGCAGCTTTGGGGGGGCGAACACTGAAGCTTTCTTT	CASSFGGANTEAFF
-	TRBJ1-4	-	TRBV19	TGTGCCAGTAGTATAGAAAACGGGTTTAATGAAAAACTGTTTTTT	CASSIENGFNEKLFF
TRBD1	TRBJ2-7	-	TRBV18	TGTGCCAGCTCGGTCTCCGGGACAGGGAACTACGAGCAGTACTTC	CASSVSGTGNYEQYF
-	TRBJ2-7	few	TRBV20-1	TGCAGTGCTAGATCGGTGGTCGAGCAGTACTTC	CSARSVVEQYF
-	TRBJ1-1	-	TRBV6-5	TGTGCCAGCTTCCTAACCCGACAGGACACTGAAGCTTTCTTT	CASFLTRQDTEAFF
TRBD1	TRBJ2-4	-	TRBV18	TGTGCCAGCTCACCACCGACAGGGGTAGCCAAAAACATTCAGTACTTC	CASSPPTGVAKNIQYF